The 26 T cell receptor beta chains in this list originate from one sample, sequenced in a study of blood T cell repertoires in COVID-19. The assay was immunoSEQ multiplex PCR, and TCRdb's table has in-frame clones only and misses some. The sample records 130,000 to 150,000 clones, 84% being singletons. Sequencing was done on a sample of peripheral blood. Receptors originate from a woman aged 80 or over in a cohort sampled during active or convalescent COVID-19.

The chain employs TRBV7-2 and TRBJ1-1; no reliable D call. CDR3 length: 13 amino acids. Per germline, CDR1 SGHTA and CDR2 FQGNSA. V was clipped by 4 bases and J by 1 base, with 7 bases between them. The CDR3 DNA reads as TGTGCCAGCAGCTCACAGAGGAACACTGAAGCTTTCTTT. This gives the protein CASSSQRNTEAFF.

This clone has only one observation. The V and J genes are TRBV7-2 and TRBJ1-4; tentative D call: TRBD1 (5 bases). The CDR3 consists of 16 residues. V was cut by 1 base and J by 8 bases, with 17 bases left in between. Germline-derived CDR1 and CDR2 are SGHTA and FQGNSA. This CDR3 is CASSLEGAGGGEKLFF. The CDR3 DNA reads TGTGCCAGCAGCTTAGAAGGTGCTGGGGGAGGAGAAAAACTGTTTTTT.

The chain links TRBV7-9 to TRBJ2-3; 9 bases fit TRBD1. Germline lookup yields CDR1 SEHNR and CDR2 FQNEAQ (reference sequence). The V and J ends lost 5 bases and 3 bases, in that order; junction bases with no gene match: 6. The CDR3 consists of 15 residues. The CDR3 protein is CASSPFGQGTDTQYF. The CDR3, as DNA: TGTGCCAGCAGCCCTTTCGGACAGGGGACAGATACGCAGTATTTT.

The rearrangement joins TRBV19 to TRBJ2-5, with 8 bases lining up with TRBD1. The CDR3 covers 14 residues. Looked up from germline, CDR1 is LNHDA and CDR2 is SQIVND (reference sequence). J was trimmed by 4 bases and V by 7 bases; bases with no gene match: 8. The DNA for the CDR3 is TGTGCCAGTATGGCCAGGGGGCCAGCAGAGACCCAGTACTTC. It is translated as CASMARGPAETQYF. The complete variable domain, with remaining parts taken from reference TRBV19 and TRBJ2-5, reads DGGITQSPKYLFRKEGQNVTLSCEQNLNHDAMYWYRQDPGQGLRLIYYSQIVNDFQKGDIAEGYSVSREKKESFPLTVTSAQKNPTAFYLCASMARGPAETQYFGPGTRLLVL.

The chain combines TRBV5-1 with TRBJ2-3; 10 nucleotides line up with TRBD2. CDR3 size: 16 residues. The V gene end was trimmed by 0 bases and the J gene end by 2 bases; junction bases not matched to a gene: 3. Germline V lookup: CDR1 SGHRS, CDR2 YFSETQ. The CDR3 is CASSLASGGVTDTQYF. CDR3 DNA: TGCGCCAGCAGCTTGGCCAGCGGGGGGGTCACAGATACGCAGTATTTT.

This clone occurred a few times. V is TRBV7-8 and J is TRBJ1-4; a weak D match, TRBD1 (6 bases). The CDR3 loop spans 14 amino acids. CDR1 SGHVS and CDR2 FQNEAQ come from the germline V gene. V shed 1 base and J shed 9 bases, with 12 bases lying between them. The CDR3 sequence: CASSLDRAGKKLFF. The DNA for the CDR3 is TGTGCCAGCAGCTTAGACAGGGCGGGCAAAAAACTGTTTTTT.

V usage is TRBV5-6 and J usage is TRBJ2-4, with D possibly TRBD1 on 5 matching bases. Trimming stripped 0 bases from V and 1 base from J, with 8 bases between. The germline V gene has CDR1 SGHDT and CDR2 YYEEEE. The CDR3 is 15 residues long. The CDR3, as DNA: TGTGCCAGCAGCTTGGAGGGGTATGCCAAAAACATTCAGTACTTC. Encoded protein: CASSLEGYAKNIQYF.

The rearrangement uses TRBV19 and TRBJ2-3, with 14 bases aligning to TRBD2. This CDR3 has 15 residues. Per germline, CDR1 LNHDA and CDR2 SQIVND (reference sequence). J was trimmed by 5 bases and V by 4 bases; bases with no gene match: 2. This CDR3 is CASSRTSGGRDTQYF. The CDR3 DNA is TGTGCCAGTAGTAGGACTAGCGGGGGGAGAGATACGCAGTATTTT.

The V call is TRBV28, the J call TRBJ2-3; 8 bases fit TRBD2. The CDR3 covers 14 residues. The V gene's germline CDR1 is MDHEN and CDR2 SYDVKM. J was trimmed by 5 bases and V by 5 bases; bases with no gene match: 6. The CDR3 reads CASSPGGPRDTQYF. DNA of the CDR3: TGTGCCAGCAGTCCGGGGGGGCCGAGAGATACGCAGTATTTT.

V gene TRBV12-5 combines with J gene TRBJ1-3; 7 nucleotides line up with TRBD1. The junction had 8 bases not matched to a gene; V was cut back by 8 bases and J by 4 bases. Germline loops: CDR1 LGHNT, CDR2 FRNRAP. This CDR3 is built from 14 residues. DNA for the CDR3: TGTGCTAGTCGTTCGGCAGGGGGAGGAAACACCATATATTTT. This codes for CASRSAGGGNTIYF.

The chain uses TRBV4-1 and TRBJ1-1; 7 bases fit TRBD1. Germline assignment: CDR1 MGHRA and CDR2 YSYEKL. CDR3 length equals 15 residues. The V gene end was trimmed by 4 bases and the J gene end by 5 bases; junction bases not matched to a gene: 10. The CDR3 region has the DNA TGCGCCAGCAGCCTTGGAAACAGGGGTGGGACTGAAGCTTTCTTT. Translating gives CASSLGNRGGTEAFF.

The chain joins TRBV19 to TRBJ2-7; 16 bases line up with TRBD2. CDR3 length: 19 residues. CDR1 LNHDA and CDR2 SQIVND come from the germline V gene (reference sequence). V dropped 8 bases and J dropped 3; count of bases not matched to a gene: 16. In DNA, the CDR3 is TGTGCCAGTCTCCATGCCTCGGGACTAGCGGGGGGGCTAATCTACGAGCAGTACGTC. Translation gives CASLHASGLAGGLIYEQYV.

This sequence joins TRBV6-2 or TRBV6-3 and TRBJ2-1, with 10 positions matching TRBD1. This CDR3 has 15 amino acids. Germline CDR1 MNHEY, CDR2 SVGEGT. V shed 6 bases and J 10 bases; nucleotides not matched to a gene: 12. The CDR3, as DNA: TGTGCCAGCAGCACCCGAGGGGACAGGGGCCGGGAGCAGTTCTTC. This sequence encodes CASSTRGDRGREQFF.

The chain is built from TRBV19 and TRBJ2-2, with D perhaps matching TRBD2 (7 bases). Germline CDR1 is LNHDA and CDR2 is SQIVND (reference sequence). CDR3 size: 15 residues. Trimming cost V 6 bases and J 3 bases, with 14 bases left between them. This CDR3 reads CASSLRGGYTGELFF. The CDR3 DNA reads TGTGCCAGTAGCCTAAGGGGGGGTTACACCGGGGAGCTGTTTTTT.

The genes are TRBV19 and TRBJ1-2; TRBD1 might be the D (6 bases). CDR1 is LNHDA, CDR2 SQIVND, per germline (reference sequence). V lost 5 bases, J lost 1 base, and 23 bases lay in between. This CDR3 is 18 amino acids long. DNA for the CDR3: TGTGCCAGTAGTTCCCGAGGAAATTACAGGGTACTTAACTATGGCTACACCTTC. Residues: CASSSRGNYRVLNYGYTF.

The chain carries TRBV6-1 and TRBJ2-5; D gene uncertain. V was cut by 1 base and J by 1 base, with 16 bases left in between. This CDR3 has 17 residues. Per the germline V gene, CDR1 is MNHNS and CDR2 is SASEGT. Here the CDR3 reads CASSEVFPTDFQETQYF. The CDR3 DNA reads TGTGCCAGCAGTGAAGTTTTCCCCACTGACTTCCAAGAGACCCAGTACTTC.

The chain joins TRBV3-1 (or the pseudogene TRBV3-2) to TRBJ2-2; unclear D gene. Germline values: CDR1 LGHDT, CDR2 YNNKEL (reference sequence). The V gene lost 5 bases and the J gene lost 0 bases, with 7 bases spanning the gap. This CDR3 has 14 amino acids. DNA for the CDR3: TGTGCCAGCAGCAGACACCCGAACACCGGGGAGCTGTTTTTT. Its translation is CASSRHPNTGELFF.

The table lists this clone with a few counts. This chain uses TRBV6-2 or TRBV6-3 with TRBJ1-5; D possibly corresponds to TRBD1 (5 bases). The CDR3 spans 15 residues. Germline V CDR1 and CDR2: MNHEY, SVGEGT. Between the trimmed V and J ends, which lost 2 bases and 0 bases, there was a span of 8 bases. CDR3: CASSYTGGSNQPQHF. Written as DNA, the CDR3 is TGTGCCAGCAGTTACACGGGGGGTAGCAATCAGCCCCAGCATTTT.

V is TRBV2 and J is TRBJ1-1; TRBD1 agrees at 9 bases. CDR3 length equals 17 residues. Per the germline V gene, CDR1 is SNHLY and CDR2 is FYNNEI. Trimming removed 6 bases from V and 4 bases from J; junction bases left unmatched: 15. The CDR3 is CASRAGQGRISGTEAFF. In nucleotides, the CDR3 is TGTGCCAGCAGGGCTGGACAGGGGAGGATTAGTGGCACTGAAGCTTTCTTT.

The chain joins TRBV5-1 to TRBJ2-2, with D possibly being TRBD2 (5 bases). The CDR3 length is 16 residues. The V gene's germline CDR1 is SGHRS and CDR2 YFSETQ. V lost 0 bases, J lost 0 bases, and 9 bases lay in between. The CDR3 DNA reads TGCGCCAGCAGCTTGGTTCCGGGATCGAACACCGGGGAGCTGTTTTTT. It codes for CASSLVPGSNTGELFF. The entire variable domain, with the rest obtained from reference TRBV5-1 and TRBJ2-2, is as follows: KAGVTQTPRYLIKTRGQQVTLSCSPISGHRSVSWYQQTPGQGLQFLFEYFSETQRNKGNFPGRFSGRQFSNSRSEMNVSTLELGDSALYLCASSLVPGSNTGELFFGEGSRLTVL.

The chain carries TRBV5-1 and TRBJ2-3; 11 bases line up with TRBD1. This CDR3 contains 15 residues. V lost 4 bases and J lost 4; bases outside the gene matches: 5. Germline loops: CDR1 SGHRS, CDR2 YFSETQ. The CDR3 bases are TGCGCCAGCAGCGTGGGACAGGGGGTGTCAGATACGCAGTATTTT. It specifies CASSVGQGVSDTQYF.

J is TRBJ2-5 and V is TRBV11-2; tentatively, D is TRBD1 (6 bases). Germline CDR1 SGHAT, CDR2 FQNNGV. V lost 5 bases and J lost 0, with 10 bases in between. The CDR3 is 14 residues long. CDR3 loop: CASSTRDNQETQYF. Here the CDR3 DNA reads TGTGCCAGCAGCACCCGGGACAACCAAGAGACCCAGTACTTC.

The rearrangement uses TRBV5-4 and TRBJ1-4, with D maybe TRBD1 (5 bases). Germline CDR1 and CDR2: SGHNT and YYREEE (reference sequence). Trimming cost V 5 bases and J 6 bases, with 17 bases left between them. This CDR3 contains 15 residues. The CDR3 coding sequence is TGTGCCAGCAGTCCCGGGGGGACCACGGATGAAAAACTGTTTTTT. This codes for CASSPGGTTDEKLFF.

The chain links TRBV5-5 to TRBJ1-3, with no clear D. Germline V gene sequence: CDR1 SGHKS, CDR2 YYEKEE (reference sequence). CDR3 length: 17 amino acids. Between the trimmed V and J ends, which lost 3 bases and 3 bases, there was a span of 19 bases. Written as DNA, the CDR3 is TGTGCCAGCAGCTGGGGAGGTGCAGGAACGATTGGAAACACCATATATTTT. Translated, it gives CASSWGGAGTIGNTIYF.

The CDR3 DNA reads TGTGCCAGCAGCGTAGACGGGCGGGTCTACAATGAGCAGTTCTTC. This codes for CASSVDGRVYNEQFF. This chain links TRBV9 with TRBJ2-1; perhaps TRBD2 as D (5 bases). Germline values: CDR1 SGDLS, CDR2 YYNGEE. Between the trimmed V and J ends, which lost 0 bases and 3 bases, there was a span of 10 bases. The CDR3 consists of 15 residues.

The genes are TRBV7-3 and TRBJ2-2; TRBD1 is a possible D gene (6 bases). CDR3 length: 17 residues. Germline CDR1 and CDR2: SGHTA and FQGTGA. The ends were cut back, 1 base at V and 0 bases at J, with 12 bases in the middle. This chain's CDR3 is CASSLIGDTANTGELFF. The CDR3 bases are TGTGCCAGCAGCTTAATTGGGGACACCGCGAACACCGGGGAGCTGTTTTTT.